This TCR beta chain was recovered during a study of beta chain features in type 1 diabetes. Study conclusions and caveats: Any HLA type influence on TCRB rearrangement was left unresolved here.

This CDR3 is 13 amino acids long. The V gene's germline CDR1 is SQVTM and CDR2 ANQGSEA. Losses at the gene ends were 6 bases for V and 3 bases for J; bases not matched to a gene: 4. With respect to this clone: The target antigen is unknown.

Expressed TCRB transcripts were sequenced, since all the RNA that had been isolated was reverse transcribed. Produced via immunoSEQ multiplex PCR; TCRdb's table is partial and in-frame only. Of hundreds of thousands of clones listed, 9.5% to 11% were seen once; the top ten hold just over 0.015%. The chain joins TRBV29-1 to TRBJ2-1; 8 nucleotides agree with TRBD1. The sequenced sample consisted of naive CD4+ T cells from blood. The TCR comes from a woman aged 30 to 39 in good health. The CDR3 reads CSVGQGNYNEQFF. CDR3 coding DNA: TGCAGCGTAGGACAGGGCAACTACAATGAGCAGTTCTTC.